This passage covers 14 T cell receptor beta chains from one sample sequenced in a study of T-cell memory formation after mild COVID-19. TCRdb passed the 5' RACE reads through MiXCR, listing each CDR3 protein once. The profile covers 35,000 to 55,000 distinct CDR3 sequences, with more than 9% appearing a single time and around 11% taken by the ten largest. Input material: PBMCs or a T cell subset sorted from them (not recorded which). These receptors all stem from an adult woman who had mild COVID-19 (a few samples of this study predate the infection). Cell type and time point are not known.

The rearrangement uses TRBV20-1 and TRBJ2-7; 9 nucleotides align to TRBD2. Per germline, CDR1 DFQATT and CDR2 SNEGSKA (reference sequence). Trimming at V came to 4 bases and at J to 6 bases, leaving 10 bases not matched to a gene. The CDR3 covers 14 residues. The CDR3 is CSAIYAGGGGEQYF. CDR3 bases: TGCAGTGCTATTTATGCGGGAGGGGGTGGCGAGCAGTACTTC.

This clonotype has ten or more counts. The chain uses TRBV6-6 and TRBJ2-2; a possible D gene is TRBD1 (6 bases). CDR1 and CDR2 (germline): MNHNY, SVGAGI (reference sequence). Trimming stripped 0 bases from V and 6 bases from J, with 11 bases between. The CDR3 spans 15 residues. In nucleotides, the CDR3 is TGTGCCAGCAGTTACTCAACAGGGTTCCCCGGGGAGCTGTTTTTT. It is translated as CASSYSTGFPGELFF.

This chain connects TRBV27 to TRBJ1-1; no reliable D call. The CDR3 loop spans 15 amino acids. V lost 5 bases and J lost 1, with 14 bases in between. CDR1 is MNHEY and CDR2 is SMNVEV in the germline V gene (reference sequence). The CDR3 coding sequence is TGTGCCAGCAGTCTCTTTTCGGCAGAGAACACTGAAGCTTTCTTT. As protein: CASSLFSAENTEAFF.

This clonotype has just a few counts. The V gene is TRBV7-2, the J gene TRBJ2-2; D gene ambiguous. Trimming removed 2 bases at V and 1 base at J, with 11 bases between. In germline, CDR1 is SGHTA, CDR2 FQGNSA. This CDR3 has 16 residues. CDR3 region: CASSLNHPRNTGELFF. CDR3 nucleotide sequence: TGTGCCAGCAGCTTAAACCACCCAAGGAACACCGGGGAGCTGTTTTTT.

This clonotype appeared many times. The V and J genes are TRBV29-1 and TRBJ2-7, with D unclear. The CDR3 consists of 14 residues. Germline V gives CDR1 SQVTM, CDR2 ANQGSEA. V dropped 0 bases and J dropped 0 bases, with 9 bases sitting between them. CDR3 sequence reads: CSVEDSQSSYEQYF. Written as DNA, the CDR3 is TGCAGCGTTGAAGATTCCCAATCCTCCTACGAGCAGTACTTC.

There are many counts of this clonotype. The chain is built from TRBV5-1 and TRBJ2-3; D tentatively fits TRBD1 or TRBD2 (6 bases each). The CDR3 runs 19 residues. Germline V gene lookup returns CDR1 SGHRS and CDR2 YFSETQ. V was shortened by 1 base and J by 0 bases, with 21 bases between the two germline ends. The CDR3 loop reads CASSLPRDNPVISTDTQYF. The DNA of the CDR3 is TGCGCCAGCAGCTTGCCGCGGGACAATCCCGTTATTAGCACAGATACGCAGTATTTT.

This clonotype has only a few counts. V gene TRBV28 combines with J gene TRBJ2-2; D is undetermined. Germline assignment: CDR1 MDHEN and CDR2 SYDVKM. The CDR3 is 11 amino acids. V was trimmed by 7 bases and J by 7 bases, leaving 7 bases between them. The CDR3 is CASISVGELFF. The CDR3 region has the DNA TGTGCCAGCATTTCAGTCGGGGAGCTGTTTTTT.

J is TRBJ2-1 and V is TRBV29-1, with 8 bases fitting TRBD2. The junction had 11 bases not matched to a gene; V was cut back by 6 bases and J by 7 bases. The CDR3 length is 14 residues. Germline V gives CDR1 SQVTM, CDR2 ANQGSEA. CDR3 in DNA: TGCAGCGTCCTTTTTAGCGGGGTGGGAAATGAGCAGTTCTTC. Amino acid sequence: CSVLFSGVGNEQFF.

This clonotype was seen a few times. V usage is TRBV20-1 and J usage is TRBJ1-5; D is unresolved. The CDR3 contains 12 residues. The V end lost 6 bases, the J end lost 6 bases, and 12 bases lay between the germline ends. Germline V gene data show CDR1 as DFQATT and CDR2 as SNEGSKA (reference sequence). The CDR3 DNA reads as TGCAGTGCCGATACCGGTGGTCAGCCCCAGCATTTT. Encoded protein: CSADTGGQPQHF.

The chain uses TRBV6-1 and TRBJ2-1; 11 positions match TRBD2. The CDR3 length is 14 residues. Per germline, CDR1 MNHNS and CDR2 SASEGT. V lost 6 bases, J lost 8 bases, and 6 bases stayed unmatched. In DNA form, the CDR3 reads TGTGCCAGCAGGACCGGGACTAGCGGCGATGAGCAGTTCTTC. As protein: CASRTGTSGDEQFF.

The rearrangement uses TRBV7-7 and TRBJ2-5, with a tentative D call TRBD1 (7 bases). Germline assignment: CDR1 SSHAT and CDR2 FNYEAQ (reference sequence). V lost 4 bases to trimming and J lost 2 bases, with 14 bases between them. The CDR3 spans 15 residues. The CDR3 nucleotides read TGTGCCAGCAGCTCAGGGAGGACAGGTCAAGAGACCCAGTACTTC. Translation: CASSSGRTGQETQYF.

This clonotype has just a few counts. V and J are TRBV20-1 and TRBJ1-5; D unresolved. The length of the CDR3 is 14 residues. Germline values: CDR1 DFQATT, CDR2 SNEGSKA (reference sequence). Between the trimmed V and J ends, which lost 6 bases and 4 bases, there was a span of 16 bases. The CDR3 DNA reads TGCAGTGCGCCACCTACCGGGAGAAATCAGCCCCAGCATTTT. As protein: CSAPPTGRNQPQHF.

V and J are TRBV6-2 or TRBV6-3 and TRBJ2-1; 7 bases map to TRBD2. Trimming cost V 0 bases and J 4 bases; bases outside gene matches: 9. CDR3 size: 17 residues. Germline V gives CDR1 MNHEY, CDR2 SVGEGT. The CDR3 bases are TGTGCCAGCAGTTACTCCCCTCCTAGCGGAATATACAATGAGCAGTTCTTC. Encoded protein: CASSYSPPSGIYNEQFF.

This clonotype was detected once. The chain joins TRBV19 to TRBJ1-2, with D hard to call. CDR1 and CDR2 from the germline V gene are LNHDA and SQIVND (reference sequence). There are 12 residues in the CDR3. Trimming shortened V by 9 bases and J by 8 bases, and 16 bases separated the two germline ends. The CDR3 is CARRYPLEGYTF. CDR3 DNA sequence: TGTGCCAGGAGGTACCCTCTGGAGGGCTACACCTTC.